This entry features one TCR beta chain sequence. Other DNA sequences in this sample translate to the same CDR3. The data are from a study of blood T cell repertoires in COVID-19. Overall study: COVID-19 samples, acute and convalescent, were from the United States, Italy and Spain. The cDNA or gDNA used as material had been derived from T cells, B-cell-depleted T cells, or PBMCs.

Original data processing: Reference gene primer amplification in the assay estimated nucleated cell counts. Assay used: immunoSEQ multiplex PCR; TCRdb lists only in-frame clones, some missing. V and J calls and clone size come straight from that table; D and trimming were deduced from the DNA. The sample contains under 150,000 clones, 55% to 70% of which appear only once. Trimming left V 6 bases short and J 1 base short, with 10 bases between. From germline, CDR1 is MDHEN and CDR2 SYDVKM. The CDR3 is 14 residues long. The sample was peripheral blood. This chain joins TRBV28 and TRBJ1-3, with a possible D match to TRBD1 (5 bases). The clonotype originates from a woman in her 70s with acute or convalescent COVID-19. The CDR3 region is CASSLGGSGNTIYF. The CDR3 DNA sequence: TGTGCCAGCAGCCTCGGGGGTTCTGGAAACACCATATATTTT.